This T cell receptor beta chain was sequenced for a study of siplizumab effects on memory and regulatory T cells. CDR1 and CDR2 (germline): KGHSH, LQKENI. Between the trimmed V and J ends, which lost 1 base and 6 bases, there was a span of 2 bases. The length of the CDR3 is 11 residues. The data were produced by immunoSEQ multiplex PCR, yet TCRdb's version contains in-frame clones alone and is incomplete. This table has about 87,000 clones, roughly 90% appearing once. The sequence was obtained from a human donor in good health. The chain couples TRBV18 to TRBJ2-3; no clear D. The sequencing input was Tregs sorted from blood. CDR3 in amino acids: CASSPRDTQYF. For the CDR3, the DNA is TGTGCCAGCTCACCACGGGATACGCAGTATTTT.